This T cell receptor beta chain appears in the sequencing data of a study of early T cells in non-severe SARS-CoV-2 infection. Across the study: Sequencing used unsorted whole-blood bulk RNA, so chains lack pairing. Study results and limitations: The study's VDJdb matching favored anti-spike CD8 responses and missed private and CD4 specificities.

In the library, individual cDNA molecules carried attached unique molecular identifiers. MiXCR, run by TCRdb on the 5' RACE reads, gives a single entry per CDR3 protein. The profile shows about 36,000 distinct CDR3 sequences, under 7% of them singletons. V lost 5 bases and J 2 bases, leaving 7 bases between the germline ends. The CDR3 sequence is 13 residues long. Germline V gene lookup returns CDR1 MDHEN and CDR2 SYDVKM. About this clonotype: Its antigen is as yet unknown.

The sequencing used whole blood, collected at baseline. The rearrangement links TRBV28 to TRBJ1-3, with no clear D. This receptor was taken from an adult who was a healthcare worker with PCR-confirmed SARS-CoV-2 infection or an uninfected control (not recorded which). The CDR3 reads CASSRSTGNTIYF. The CDR3 bases are TGTGCCAGCAGTCGGTCAACTGGAAACACCATATATTTT.